The T cell receptor (beta chain) under discussion was sequenced for a study of breast tumors, draining lymph nodes, adjacent tissues. Axillary draining lymph nodes of breast cancer patients supplied the node samples. TCRdb independently ran MiXCR on the multiplex PCR reads; one entry per CDR3 protein. Of under 150,000 distinct CDR3 sequences listed, less than 20% are singletons. Germline V lookup: CDR1 KGHDR, CDR2 SFDVKD. V lost 6 bases, J lost 1 base, and 11 bases lay in between. There are 15 residues in the CDR3. The table lists this clonotype with many counts. As yet, its antigen is unknown. Study-wide findings and caveats: Tumor TCR diversity was below lymph nodes but above nontumor tissue.

Sequenced material: axillary lymph node tissue. This receptor was taken from a female donor with breast cancer. Some clones in this sample may be carry-over from other donors' samples. V usage is TRBV24-1 and J usage is TRBJ2-2, with TRBD2 as a possible D gene (6 bases). CDR3 region: CATSRLGLNTGELFF. The CDR3 DNA is TGTGCCACCAGTCGCCTGGGACTGAACACCGGGGAGCTGTTTTTT.